The 27 T cell receptor beta chains presented below share a single source sample, sequenced in a study of T cells in Graves' hyperthyroidism and ophthalmopathy (dated by TCRdb to between 2017 and 2020). Library method: multiplex PCR. These reads were obtained on an Illumina HiSeq 2000. TCR beta CDR3 regions were amplified from RNA transcripts. The TCR CDR3 was subjected to a first round of RT-PCR using the HTBI primer set and the Qiagen OneStep RT-PCR kit. TCRdb applied fastp at Q25 and MiXCR to the public reads, then kept only in-frame beta chains. Identical CDR3 protein sequences are pooled into one entry, listed with their most common genes and DNA. This sample is represented by 400,000 to 550,000 distinct CDR3 sequences; over 13% of them were singletons. Jointly, the top ten make up 15% to 20% of the sample. Sequenced sample: blood. These receptors were taken from a woman between 18 and 29 years old with Graves' hyperthyroidism.

This clonotype was recorded many times. The genes are TRBV10-3 and TRBJ2-2, with TRBD2 matching 14 bases. CDR1 is ENHRY, CDR2 SYGVKD, per germline. Trimming cost V 8 bases and J 6 bases; bases outside gene matches: 2. The CDR3 consists of 14 residues. The DNA of the CDR3 is TGTGCCATCGGACTAGCGGGAGGAGCCGGGGAGCTGTTTTTT. This sequence encodes CAIGLAGGAGELFF.

This clonotype appeared a few times. The chain joins TRBV11-2 to TRBJ2-7; possibly TRBD1 for D (6 bases). The CDR3 loop spans 16 amino acids. CDR1 and CDR2 (germline): SGHAT, FQNNGV. V was pared by 0 bases and J by 1 base, with 13 bases between. CDR3 protein: CASSLEGRQGSYEQYV. CDR3 bases: TGTGCCAGCAGCTTAGAGGGTCGGCAGGGGTCCTACGAGCAGTACGTC.

This clonotype was observed at least ten times. This rearrangement joins TRBV2 to TRBJ1-2; D not resolved. The V gene's germline CDR1 is SNHLY and CDR2 FYNNEI. V lost 6 bases and J lost 2, with 10 bases in between. The CDR3 covers 13 residues. The CDR3 protein is CASSASLNYGYTF. The CDR3 region has the DNA TGTGCCAGCAGCGCGTCTTTAAACTATGGCTACACCTTC.

The chain links TRBV4-1 to TRBJ2-5, with 16 positions matching TRBD2. Germline V gene sequence: CDR1 MGHRA, CDR2 YSYEKL. The CDR3 is made up of 16 amino acids. V shed 4 bases, J shed 3 bases, and the junction held 2 bases outside the gene matches. The CDR3 is CASSPGTSGREETQYF. For the CDR3, the DNA is TGCGCCAGCAGCCCGGGGACTAGCGGGAGGGAAGAGACCCAGTACTTC.

This clonotype was detected ten times or more. The V gene is TRBV12-3 or TRBV12-4, the J gene TRBJ2-2; no firm D call. The CDR3 contains 15 residues. V was cut by 4 bases and J by 6 bases, with 15 bases left in between. The CDR3 DNA reads as TGTGCCAGCAGTTCACAGATGCATGGGTCCGGGGAGCTGTTTTTT. Encoded protein: CASSSQMHGSGELFF.

The sample holds many counts of this clonotype. The rearrangement links TRBV27 to TRBJ1-2, with unresolved D. The CDR3 is made up of 17 amino acids. The V end was cut by 0 bases, the J end by 1 base, with 15 bases between. In germline, CDR1 is MNHEY, CDR2 SMNVEV (reference sequence). CDR3 coding DNA: TGTGCCAGCAGTTTATCGCTCAGGAGAGGTCTTAACTATGGCTACACCTTC. Translated, it gives CASSLSLRRGLNYGYTF.

The chain employs TRBV13 and TRBJ2-5, with 14 nucleotides matching TRBD2. Unmatched junction bases numbered 16, after V lost 5 bases and J lost 5 bases. The CDR3 sequence is 19 residues long. Germline loops: CDR1 PRHDT, CDR2 FYEKMQ (reference sequence). The CDR3 sequence: CASSPPFGTSGRRSETQYF. The DNA for the CDR3 is TGTGCCAGCAGCCCACCTTTCGGGACTAGCGGGAGAAGGTCGGAGACCCAGTACTTC.

The chain links TRBV10-3 to TRBJ2-3; tentative D call: TRBD2 (6 bases). CDR3 length: 14 residues. Germline CDR1 is ENHRY and CDR2 is SYGVKD. V lost 8 bases and J lost 1, with 13 bases in between. CDR3 residues: CAILSGVGTDTQYF. CDR3 nucleotide sequence: TGTGCCATCCTATCGGGGGTTGGCACAGATACGCAGTATTTT.

This clonotype turned up a few times. The rearrangement joins TRBV24-1 to TRBJ1-1; no clear D. CDR1 is KGHDR and CDR2 is SFDVKD in the germline V gene. The V and J ends lost 7 bases and 1 base respectively, with 15 bases between them. The CDR3 runs 15 residues. Here the CDR3 reads CATRGPRETNTEAFF. DNA for the CDR3: TGTGCCACCAGAGGACCCCGAGAGACGAACACTGAAGCTTTCTTT.

This clonotype was counted at least ten times. The chain carries TRBV6-1 and TRBJ2-5; D possibly corresponds to TRBD1 (6 bases). CDR1 and CDR2 from the germline V gene are MNHNS and SASEGT. The CDR3 sequence is 14 residues long. Deletions cut 6 bases from V and 3 bases from J, with 14 bases between. CDR3 sequence reads: CASRQQGYEETQYF. The CDR3 DNA reads as TGTGCCAGCAGGCAACAGGGATACGAAGAGACCCAGTACTTC.

In its sample, this clonotype was seen many times. This chain connects TRBV12-3 or TRBV12-4 to TRBJ2-7, with TRBD2 identical over 7 bases. The CDR3 contains 16 residues. The V gene end was trimmed by 0 bases and the J gene end by 2 bases; junction bases not matched to a gene: 7. CDR3 nucleotide sequence: TGTGCCAGCAGTTTAGCGCCACTAGCGACAACCTACGAGCAGTACTTC. The encoded protein is CASSLAPLATTYEQYF.

This clonotype was seen a handful of times. The junction differs from germline at one of its ends, possibly a read error. This chain links TRBV7-3 with TRBJ2-5; unclear D gene. The CDR3 totals 13 residues. Germline V CDR1 and CDR2: SGHTA, FQGTGA. The CDR3: CASSLASQEAQYF. The CDR3 nucleotides read TGTGCCAGCAGCTTGGCCTCACAAGAGGCCCAGTACTTC.

There are many counts of this clonotype. CDR3 residues: CASSLIAGFGTDTQYF. CDR3 DNA: TGTGCCAGCAGCTTAATAGCGGGATTCGGCACAGATACGCAGTATTTT. This chain joins TRBV13 and TRBJ2-3; 8 bases fit TRBD2. Germline V gives CDR1 PRHDT, CDR2 FYEKMQ (reference sequence). The CDR3 has 16 amino acids. The V gene end was trimmed by 2 bases and the J gene end by 1 base; junction bases not matched to a gene: 5.

The chain is built from TRBV30 and TRBJ1-2; no definite D call. The germline V and J ends were trimmed by 0 bases and 5 bases, with 13 bases remaining between them. CDR1 is GTSNPN and CDR2 is SVGIG in the germline V gene (reference sequence). This CDR3 has 14 amino acids. CDR3 coding DNA: TGTGCCTGGAGTGTAATCCACAGAGCTTATGGCTACACCTTC. Its protein product is CAWSVIHRAYGYTF.

This clonotype has a handful of counts. This rearrangement joins TRBV4-1 to TRBJ2-3; TRBD2 is a possible D gene (5 bases). The CDR3 has 15 amino acids. Per the germline V gene, CDR1 is MGHRA and CDR2 is YSYEKL. V lost 1 base to trimming and J lost 5 bases, with 13 bases between them. CDR3 nucleotide sequence: TGCGCCAGCAGCCAAGTGAGAGGGCCGGGAGATACGCAGTATTTT. Protein sequence: CASSQVRGPGDTQYF.

This clonotype was seen at least ten times. The rearrangement joins TRBV11-3 to TRBJ1-2; no clear D. The CDR3 has 12 residues. The germline V gene encodes CDR1 SGHNT and CDR2 YENEEA. Trimming took off 5 bases at V and 7 bases at J, with 11 bases between the two ends. Written as DNA, the CDR3 is TGTGCCAGCAGCCCGAGGACTGGTGGCTACACCTTC. It specifies CASSPRTGGYTF.

Many counts were recorded for this clonotype. CDR3 residues: CSARRESPTDTQYF. The CDR3 DNA reads as TGCAGTGCTAGGCGGGAGAGCCCCACAGATACGCAGTATTTT. This rearrangement joins TRBV20-1 to TRBJ2-3; TRBD2 aligns across 7 bases. The V gene end was trimmed by 3 bases and the J gene end by 2 bases; junction bases not matched to a gene: 5. The CDR3 length is 14 residues. CDR1 and CDR2 from the germline V gene are DFQATT and SNEGSKA (reference sequence).

This clonotype was observed at least ten times. This sequence joins TRBV3-1 and TRBJ1-1; D is possibly TRBD1 (5 bases). Germline CDR1 and CDR2: LGHDT and YNNKEL (reference sequence). Trimming removed 0 bases from V and 0 bases from J, with 8 bases in between. The CDR3 is 15 residues long. The DNA of the CDR3 is TGTGCCAGCAGCCAAGATGTAGGGGTGAACACTGAAGCTTTCTTT. This codes for CASSQDVGVNTEAFF.

The CDR3 DNA reads TGTGCCAGCTCACCATCAGGACTAGCGGGAGAGTGGAATGAGCAGTTCTTC. Translation: CASSPSGLAGEWNEQFF. V gene TRBV18 combines with J gene TRBJ2-1; 13 nucleotides agree with TRBD2. Germline V gene sequence: CDR1 KGHSH, CDR2 LQKENI. This CDR3 contains 17 residues. V shed 2 bases, J shed 7 bases, and the junction held 8 bases outside the gene matches.

This clonotype was seen repeatedly, ten times or more. The V and J genes are TRBV18 and TRBJ2-3; 10 bases align to TRBD2. The CDR3 sequence is 16 residues long. Germline loops: CDR1 KGHSH, CDR2 LQKENI. The junction had 8 bases not matched to a gene; V was cut back by 4 bases and J by 4 bases. CDR3 DNA sequence: TGTGCCAGCTCACGGCGTACTAGCGGGACAGCAGATACGCAGTATTTT. Its translation: CASSRRTSGTADTQYF.

This clonotype has ten or more counts. This chain connects TRBV15 to TRBJ2-3; perhaps TRBD2 as D (6 bases). The V and J ends lost 0 bases and 1 base respectively, with 8 bases between them. CDR1 and CDR2 from the germline V gene are LNHNV and YYDKDF (reference sequence). The CDR3 runs 15 residues. CDR3 amino acids: CATSRDGSGTDTQYF. CDR3 bases: TGTGCCACCAGCAGAGACGGGAGTGGCACAGATACGCAGTATTTT.

This clonotype was picked up a small number of times. J is TRBJ2-1 and V is TRBV30, with a weak D call TRBD1 (6 bases). This CDR3 has 14 amino acids. Germline CDR1 and CDR2: GTSNPN and SVGIG (reference sequence). Trimming left V 2 bases short and J 8 bases short, with 16 bases between. The chain's CDR3 is CAWSRDRSVHEQFF. The CDR3 DNA reads as TGTGCCTGGAGTAGAGACAGGTCGGTACATGAGCAGTTCTTC.

This clonotype turned up a few times. The chain combines TRBV6-5 with TRBJ1-2, with 7 positions matching TRBD1. The length of the CDR3 is 15 residues. V was pared by 5 bases and J by 7 bases, with 13 bases of the junction left unmatched. Per the germline V gene, CDR1 is MNHEY and CDR2 is SVGAGI. In nucleotides, the CDR3 is TGTGCCAGCAGTGACTTCGAGACAGGGCTTTCTGGCTACACCTTC. This translates into CASSDFETGLSGYTF.

This clonotype was seen at least ten times. J is TRBJ2-1 and V is TRBV7-9, with unresolved D. The CDR3 is made up of 11 amino acids. Germline values: CDR1 SEHNR, CDR2 FQNEAQ (reference sequence). V was clipped by 1 base and J by 10 bases, with 5 bases between them. CDR3 in DNA: TGTGCCAGCAGCTTAGGCCAGGAGCAGTTCTTC. It encodes CASSLGQEQFF.

This clonotype was seen a handful of times. The rearrangement links TRBV7-2 to TRBJ2-1; D unresolved. V gave up 5 bases and J gave up 5 bases, with 7 bases separating them. Looked up from germline, CDR1 is SGHTA and CDR2 is FQGNSA. The CDR3 spans 12 residues. CDR3 nucleotide sequence: TGTGCCAGCAGCGGAATAGACAATGAGCAGTTCTTC. This encodes CASSGIDNEQFF. Full variable domain (remainder filled in from reference TRBV7-2 and TRBJ2-1): GAGVSQSPSNKVTEKGKDVELRCDPISGHTALYWYRQSLGQGLEFLIYFQGNSAPDKSGLPSDRFSAERTGGSVSTLTIQRTQQEDSAVYLCASSGIDNEQFFGPGTRLTVL.

CDR3 bases: TGTGCCATCAGACCCGGGACAGGGAACACTGAAGCTTTCTTT. Amino acids: CAIRPGTGNTEAFF. The chain recombines TRBV10-3 with TRBJ1-1; 8 bases are shared with TRBD1. The ends lost 6 bases at V and 1 base at J; junction bases unmatched: 4. This CDR3 region has 14 residues. Germline V gives CDR1 ENHRY, CDR2 SYGVKD.

This clonotype was counted at least ten times. V and J are TRBV18 and TRBJ2-7, with D uncertain. Germline values: CDR1 KGHSH, CDR2 LQKENI. The V end lost 6 bases, the J end lost 2 bases, and 5 bases lay between the germline ends. The CDR3 runs 11 residues. CDR3 sequence: CASSYAYEQYF. The CDR3 DNA follows: TGTGCCAGCTCGTACGCCTACGAGCAGTACTTC.